These 9 T cell receptor beta chains came from one sample sequenced in a study of shared clonotypes between healthy human individuals. TCRdb keeps only in-frame clones here, not all; method: immunoSEQ multiplex PCR. The sample records 1.4 million to 1.5 million clones, roughly 97% being singletons. Source material: naive CD4+ T cells sorted from blood. The subset: CD45RA+ positively selected. Every receptor here comes from a man in his thirties or forties in good health.

A note on this clone: Within the sample, other DNA sequences also encode this same CDR3. The J gene is TRBJ2-3, the V gene TRBV5-1; 10 nucleotides align to TRBD2. The CDR3 is made up of 14 amino acids. CDR1 is SGHRS, CDR2 YFSETQ, per germline. Trimming cost V 7 bases and J 4 bases; bases outside gene matches: 6. The CDR3 loop reads CASSLAGGPDTQYF. The DNA of the CDR3 is TGCGCCAGCTCCTTAGCGGGAGGCCCAGATACGCAGTATTTT.

The J gene is TRBJ2-6, the V gene TRBV2; D is ambiguous. Trimming stripped 6 bases from V and 4 bases from J, with 10 bases between. CDR1 and CDR2 (germline): SNHLY, FYNNEI. The CDR3 is 14 amino acids. As DNA, the CDR3 is TGTGCCAGCAGGCGAGAGTCGGGGGCCAACGTCCTGACTTTC. Translated, it gives CASRRESGANVLTF.

This clone was detected only once. The CDR3 loop reads CASSKDRGWKYEQYF. The DNA for the CDR3 is TGCGCCAGCAGCAAAGACAGGGGGTGGAAGTACGAGCAGTACTTC. The V gene is TRBV5-1, the J gene TRBJ2-7; TRBD1 aligns across 9 bases. Germline assignment: CDR1 SGHRS and CDR2 YFSETQ. V was clipped by 4 bases and J by 4 bases; unmatched bases: 9. CDR3 size: 15 residues.

On this clone itself: This same CDR3 is encoded by further DNA sequences in the sample. The chain links TRBV7-8 to TRBJ1-5; 7 bases fit TRBD1. Germline trimming cut 6 bases from V and 4 bases from J; bases unmatched to any gene: 9. The CDR3 is 15 amino acids. CDR1 is SGHVS and CDR2 is FQNEAQ in the germline V gene. DNA of the CDR3: TGTGCCAGCAGTTCACGCGACAGGGTAAATCAGCCCCAGCATTTT. It encodes CASSSRDRVNQPQHF.

V is TRBV5-4 and J is TRBJ2-1; a possible D gene is TRBD2 (6 bases). Germline V gives CDR1 SGHNT, CDR2 YYREEE (reference sequence). The CDR3 is 13 residues long. The V gene lost 4 bases and the J gene lost 8 bases, with 13 bases spanning the gap. The CDR3 spells CASSMTRGDEQFF. The DNA of the CDR3 is TGTGCCAGCAGCATGACTAGAGGAGATGAGCAGTTCTTC.

V is TRBV7-8 and J is TRBJ2-1; 12 bases fit TRBD2. The germline gives CDR1 SGHVS, CDR2 FQNEAQ. Trimming cost V 5 bases and J 1 base; bases outside gene matches: 18. The CDR3 runs to 21 residues. The CDR3 DNA reads as TGTGCCAGCAGCCCTAACAGGGGGAGACTAGCGGGAGAAAGGTCCTACAATGAGCAGTTCTTC. It codes for CASSPNRGRLAGERSYNEQFF.

Of note for this clone: Other DNA sequences in this specimen translate into the identical CDR3. The chain employs TRBV5-1 and TRBJ2-1; D is undetermined. From germline, CDR1 is SGHRS and CDR2 YFSETQ. The V end was cut by 0 bases, the J end by 8 bases, with 3 bases between. The CDR3 is made up of 11 amino acids. The CDR3, as DNA: TGCGCCAGCAGCTTGGGCTATGAGCAGTTCTTC. Its translation is CASSLGYEQFF. The whole variable domain, remainder taken from reference TRBV5-1 and TRBJ2-1, is KAGVTQTPRYLIKTRGQQVTLSCSPISGHRSVSWYQQTPGQGLQFLFEYFSETQRNKGNFPGRFSGRQFSNSRSEMNVSTLELGDSALYLCASSLGYEQFFGPGTRLTVL.

The chain joins TRBV7-2 to TRBJ1-2; D not resolved. V shed 5 bases and J shed 4 bases, with 11 bases lying between them. Germline CDR1 reads SGHTA; CDR2 reads FQGNSA. This CDR3 is 13 amino acids long. For the CDR3, the DNA is TGTGCCAGCAGCCCTAATATGGGCTATGGCTACACCTTC. Its protein is CASSPNMGYGYTF.

In this sample, this clone turned up once. This chain uses TRBV28 with TRBJ1-2, with a tentative D call TRBD1 (5 bases). The CDR3 has 13 residues. From germline, CDR1 is MDHEN and CDR2 SYDVKM. Trimming stripped 3 bases from V and 7 bases from J, with 12 bases between. The CDR3 region is CASSFGGTGGYTF. In DNA form, the CDR3 reads TGTGCCAGCAGTTTTGGGGGTACCGGTGGCTACACCTTC.